This passage covers 21 T cell receptor beta chains from one sample sequenced in a study of T cell changes during pregnancy in multiple sclerosis. The assay was immunoSEQ multiplex PCR, and TCRdb's table has in-frame clones only and misses some. The data show about 68,000 clones, less than 95% seen once. Sequenced here: peripheral blood, sampled in the third trimester of pregnancy. The origin of the receptors is a female donor with multiple sclerosis, enrolled in a pregnancy study.

V usage is TRBV6-1 and J usage is TRBJ2-1; D may be TRBD1 (6 bases). The ends were cut back, 1 base at V and 7 bases at J, with 14 bases in the middle. Germline V CDR1 and CDR2: MNHNS, SASEGT. The CDR3 is made up of 15 amino acids. The CDR3 DNA is TGTGCCAGCAGTGAAGGAAAGTTCCAGGGGAATGAGCAGTTCTTC. Translation: CASSEGKFQGNEQFF.

The V and J genes are TRBV19 and TRBJ1-3; D gene ambiguous. The germline V gene has CDR1 LNHDA and CDR2 SQIVND (reference sequence). The CDR3 sequence is 15 residues long. Trimming cost V 5 bases and J 4 bases, with 15 bases left between them. This chain's CDR3 is CASSVGLLKGNTIYF. The CDR3 DNA reads as TGTGCCAGTAGTGTCGGGTTATTGAAAGGAAACACCATATATTTT. Based on the CDR3 plus reference TRBV19 and TRBJ1-3, the full variable domain is DGGITQSPKYLFRKEGQNVTLSCEQNLNHDAMYWYRQDPGQGLRLIYYSQIVNDFQKGDIAEGYSVSREKKESFPLTVTSAQKNPTAFYLCASSVGLLKGNTIYFGEGSWLTVV.

This rearrangement joins TRBV7-2 to TRBJ1-4; D not certain. Germline V lookup: CDR1 SGHTA, CDR2 FQGNSA. Deletions cut 5 bases from V and 3 bases from J, with 13 bases between. This CDR3 is 15 amino acids long. CDR3 DNA sequence: TGTGCCAGCAGCCTCTTGGTTGCGGCTAATGAAAAACTGTTTTTT. Translated, it gives CASSLLVAANEKLFF.

The chain recombines TRBV4-3 with TRBJ2-5, with 7 bases matching TRBD2. The CDR3 loop spans 18 amino acids. Trimming removed 1 base from V and 3 bases from J; junction bases left unmatched: 14. Germline V gene lookup returns CDR1 LGHNA and CDR2 YSLEER. CDR3 amino acids: CASSQVIAPGGGKETQYF. CDR3 DNA: TGCGCCAGCAGCCAAGTTATTGCTCCGGGCGGGGGAAAAGAGACCCAGTACTTC.

The V and J genes are TRBV7-2 and TRBJ2-5; 11 positions match TRBD1. The CDR3 contains 15 residues. V shed 7 bases, J shed 4 bases, and the junction held 8 bases outside the gene matches. The germline V gene has CDR1 SGHTA and CDR2 FQGNSA. The CDR3 sequence is CASTLGGTGGETQYF. In DNA, the CDR3 is TGTGCCAGCACACTAGGGGGGACAGGGGGAGAGACCCAGTACTTC.

The chain links TRBV7-2 to TRBJ2-5, with D perhaps matching TRBD1 (6 bases). CDR1 is SGHTA and CDR2 is FQGNSA in the germline V gene. The CDR3 extends over 17 amino acids. V shed 5 bases and J shed 2 bases, with 21 bases lying between them. CDR3 loop: CASSPSHGQLLQETQYF. In nucleotides, the CDR3 is TGTGCCAGCAGCCCTAGCCATGGACAGCTACTACAAGAGACCCAGTACTTC.

This clone appeared a single time. This chain links TRBV19 with TRBJ2-7, with D perhaps TRBD1 (6 bases). The CDR3 sequence is 15 residues long. Germline lookup yields CDR1 LNHDA and CDR2 SQIVND (reference sequence). Trimming pared 2 bases from V and 3 bases from J, leaving 14 bases between. As DNA, the CDR3 is TGTGCCAGTAGTATATGGTCAGGGGATGGCTACGAGCAGTACTTC. Its translation is CASSIWSGDGYEQYF.

The chain uses TRBV5-1 and TRBJ2-7; 10 bases agree with TRBD1. With V trimmed by 5 bases and J by 0 bases, 11 bases remained unmatched. CDR3 length: 17 amino acids. CDR1 SGHRS and CDR2 YFSETQ come from the germline V gene. The CDR3 sequence is CASRKDRGVGSSYEQYF. In DNA form, the CDR3 reads TGCGCCAGCAGAAAGGACAGGGGGGTAGGGTCCTCCTACGAGCAGTACTTC.

This sequence joins TRBV30 and TRBJ1-2; the D gene is possibly TRBD1 (5 bases). The CDR3 length is 15 residues. Germline loops: CDR1 GTSNPN, CDR2 SVGIG (reference sequence). V was cut by 0 bases and J by 0 bases, with 11 bases left in between. Written as DNA, the CDR3 is TGTGCCTGGAGTGTAGGAGGGGCTTCTAACTATGGCTACACCTTC. It is translated as CAWSVGGASNYGYTF.

The rearrangement joins TRBV9 to TRBJ2-7; 7 bases align to TRBD1. The germline gives CDR1 SGDLS, CDR2 YYNGEE. There are 15 residues in the CDR3. The V segment lost 4 bases and the J segment 0 bases; nucleotides outside the gene matches: 7. CDR3 sequence reads: CASSRGQFNSYEQYF. The CDR3 region has the DNA TGTGCCAGCAGCCGGGGACAGTTTAACTCCTACGAGCAGTACTTC.

This CDR3 reads CASSLTETGWNEQYF. The CDR3 region has the DNA TGTGCCAGCAGCTTAACCGAGACAGGGTGGAACGAGCAGTACTTC. The chain joins TRBV7-3 to TRBJ2-7; TRBD1 agrees at 7 bases. Germline values: CDR1 SGHTA, CDR2 FQGTGA. V was clipped by 0 bases and J by 5 bases; unmatched bases: 7. This CDR3 region has 15 residues.

The chain has TRBV27 and TRBJ2-3; D might be TRBD2 (5 bases). The germline V gene has CDR1 MNHEY and CDR2 SMNVEV (reference sequence). The CDR3 is made up of 16 amino acids. The V and J ends lost 0 bases and 2 bases respectively, with 12 bases between them. CDR3 sequence: CASSLSAGLYTDTQYF. The CDR3 nucleotides are TGTGCCAGCAGTTTATCCGCCGGACTGTACACAGATACGCAGTATTTT.

This chain uses TRBV5-1 with TRBJ1-3; 8 nucleotides align to TRBD1. Trimming cost V 0 bases and J 4 bases; bases outside gene matches: 9. Germline loops: CDR1 SGHRS, CDR2 YFSETQ. CDR3 length: 17 amino acids. The CDR3 DNA sequence: TGCGCCAGCAGCTTGGGACCCGGACAGGGTGGCGGAAACACCATATATTTT. Protein sequence: CASSLGPGQGGGNTIYF.

This clone showed up just once. The chain combines TRBV7-3 with TRBJ2-3; 7 nucleotides align to TRBD1. CDR3 length equals 16 residues. The junction had 9 bases not matched to a gene; V was cut back by 2 bases and J by 4 bases. Germline V gene lookup returns CDR1 SGHTA and CDR2 FQGTGA. CDR3 protein: CASSLRQGPWADTQYF. CDR3 sequence (DNA): TGTGCCAGCAGCTTACGACAGGGTCCATGGGCAGATACGCAGTATTTT. The full variable domain, in which reference TRBV7-3 and TRBJ2-3 provide the parts outside the CDR3, is GAGVSQTPSNKVTEKGKYVELRCDPISGHTALYWYRQSLGQGPEFLIYFQGTGAADDSGLPNDRFFAVRPEGSVSTLKIQRTERGDSAVYLCASSLRQGPWADTQYFGPGTRLTVL.

The genes are TRBV30 and TRBJ1-3, with a tentative D call TRBD1 (5 bases). The V and J ends lost 5 bases and 0 bases respectively, with 5 bases between them. This CDR3 is built from 12 residues. CDR1 is GTSNPN, CDR2 SVGIG, per germline (reference sequence). This CDR3 reads CAWGHSGNTIYF. The CDR3 nucleotides read TGTGCCTGGGGACACTCTGGAAACACCATATATTTT.

This chain links TRBV28 with TRBJ1-1; maybe TRBD1 (5 bases). The CDR3 sequence is 15 residues long. In germline, CDR1 is MDHEN, CDR2 SYDVKM. V was cut by 4 bases and J by 0 bases, with 12 bases left in between. The CDR3 sequence is CASSSDGGLNTEAFF. The CDR3 nucleotides read TGTGCCAGCAGTTCCGACGGGGGACTGAACACTGAAGCTTTCTTT. Based on the CDR3 plus reference TRBV28 and TRBJ1-1, the full variable domain is DVKVTQSSRYLVKRTGEKVFLECVQDMDHENMFWYRQDPGLGLRLIYFSYDVKMKEKGDIPEGYSVSREKKERFSLILESASTNQTSMYLCASSSDGGLNTEAFFGQGTRLTVV.

V and J are TRBV18 and TRBJ2-2, with TRBD2 matching over 8 bases. After removal of 0 bases from V and 6 bases from J, the junction contained 12 bases not matched to a gene. Germline V gene data show CDR1 as KGHSH and CDR2 as LQKENI. The CDR3 has 18 residues. The CDR3 nucleotides are TGTGCCAGCTCACCACCGCTATCAGCGGGGGTCAAGGCCGGGGAGCTGTTTTTT. It is translated as CASSPPLSAGVKAGELFF.

This clone was seen just once. The J gene is TRBJ1-6, the V gene TRBV19; TRBD1 aligns across 8 bases. The CDR3 has 13 amino acids. With V trimmed by 9 bases and J by 9 bases, 7 bases remained unmatched. The V gene's germline CDR1 is LNHDA and CDR2 SQIVND (reference sequence). The CDR3 spells CASRTGSSSPLHF. CDR3 in DNA: TGTGCCAGCAGGACAGGGTCTTCTTCACCCCTCCACTTT.

V gene TRBV5-4 combines with J gene TRBJ2-6, with unresolved D. Germline V CDR1 and CDR2: SGHNT, YYREEE (reference sequence). This CDR3 region has 15 residues. Trimming shortened V by 2 bases and J by 2 bases, and 8 bases separated the two germline ends. CDR3 protein: CASSFPLAGANVLTF. The DNA of the CDR3 is TGTGCCAGCAGCTTCCCTCTAGCTGGGGCCAACGTCCTGACTTTC. The full variable domain, with the rest looked up from reference TRBV5-4 and TRBJ2-6, is ETGVTQSPTHLIKTRGQQVTLRCSSQSGHNTVSWYQQALGQGPQFIFQYYREEENGRGNFPPRFSGLQFPNYSSELNVNALELDDSALYLCASSFPLAGANVLTFGAGSRLTVL.

This chain connects TRBV19 to TRBJ1-1, with 8 bases fitting TRBD1. Trimming removed 8 bases from V and 0 bases from J; junction bases left unmatched: 11. CDR1 LNHDA and CDR2 SQIVND come from the germline V gene (reference sequence). The CDR3 has 16 residues. The CDR3 DNA follows: TGTGCCAGTGAGCGGACAGGGAGTTTTTTGAACACTGAAGCTTTCTTT. Amino acids: CASERTGSFLNTEAFF.

The rearrangement links TRBV5-1 to TRBJ2-7, with D maybe TRBD2 (6 bases). CDR1 and CDR2 from the germline V gene are SGHRS and YFSETQ. This CDR3 contains 18 residues. Trimming pared 0 bases from V and 1 base from J, leaving 20 bases between. CDR3 nucleotide sequence: TGCGCCAGCAGCTTGGGGCGGGGCCTGTTAGCGGCATCCTACGAGCAGTACTTC. Residues: CASSLGRGLLAASYEQYF.